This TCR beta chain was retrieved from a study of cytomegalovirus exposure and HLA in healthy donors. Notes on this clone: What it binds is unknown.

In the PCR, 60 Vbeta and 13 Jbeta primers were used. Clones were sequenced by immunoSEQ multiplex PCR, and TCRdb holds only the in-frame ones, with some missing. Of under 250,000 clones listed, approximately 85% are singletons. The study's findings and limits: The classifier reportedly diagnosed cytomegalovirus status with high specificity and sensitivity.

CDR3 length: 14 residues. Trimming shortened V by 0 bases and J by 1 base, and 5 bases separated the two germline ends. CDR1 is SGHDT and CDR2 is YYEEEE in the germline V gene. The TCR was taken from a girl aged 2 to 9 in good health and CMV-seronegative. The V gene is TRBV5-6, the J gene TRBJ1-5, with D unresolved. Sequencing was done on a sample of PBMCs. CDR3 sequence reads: CASSLVKSNQPQHF. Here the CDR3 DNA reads TGTGCCAGCAGCTTGGTAAAAAGCAATCAGCCCCAGCATTTT. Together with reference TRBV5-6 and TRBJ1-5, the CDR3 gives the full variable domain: DAGVTQSPTHLIKTRGQQVTLRCSPKSGHDTVSWYQQALGQGPQFIFQYYEEEERQRGNFPDRFSGHQFPNYSSELNVNALLLGDSALYLCASSLVKSNQPQHFGDGTRLSIL.